Described below is a single TCR beta chain sequence and its context. Enrolled through a virtual design, the participants were between 18 and 89 years of age and came from under 30 US areas. Recovered Cohort 3 donors showed two negative PCRs, clearance, or symptom resolution. In the source study's methods: Scientists estimated how many nucleated cells there were by amplifying reference gene primers. Sequencing was performed with immunoSEQ multiplex PCR; in TCRdb, only in-frame clones are kept and a portion is missing. The V and J calls and clone size are taken from that table; D and trimming were inferred from the DNA. The repertoire holds roughly 400,000 clones, with 75% to 90% as singletons. The data are from a study of blood T cell repertoires in COVID-19. Study details: Samples came from the United States, Italy and Spain, spanning acute and convalescent COVID-19.

The source material was PBMCs or T cells enriched from blood (not recorded which). The sequence derives from a man aged 30 to 45 who had recovered from COVID-19.

The chain's CDR3 is CATSPLAGNTGELFF. CDR3 DNA sequence: TGTGCCACCAGCCCATTAGCGGGTAACACCGGGGAGCTGTTTTTT. The chain couples TRBV15 to TRBJ2-2; 7 nucleotides line up with TRBD2. This CDR3 region has 15 residues. Per germline, CDR1 LNHNV and CDR2 YYDKDF (reference sequence). After removal of 5 bases from V and 2 bases from J, the junction contained 5 bases not matched to a gene.